This TCR beta chain was documented in a study of T cell repertoires in cytomegalovirus infection (dated by TCRdb to between 2018 and 2020). Regarding the complete study: Donor HLA type was relevant to the analysis, as public TCR beta signatures indicated carriage of CMV infection together with the matching HLA type.

On this clonotype itself: What this receptor recognizes is not known. A much larger clone lies a single base off, so this may be a read error.

Overall study results and their limits: In both this cohort and an independent cohort of several hundred donors, the cumulative frequency of public TCR beta family members distinguished carriers of CMV infection plus the relevant HLA type. The ex vivo response was dominated by HLA-C-restricted CMV-specific TCR beta clonotypes, and the single most frequent clonotype in two of eight donors was supplied by these HLA-C-restricted clonotypes.

Inclusive of the bounding cysteine and phenylalanine, the CDR3 is 14 residues long. Solely the CDR3 DNA is kept, with 42 bases framed from the first base. The germline V gene (reference sequence) specifies SEHNR as CDR1 and FQNEAQ as CDR2. The sequencing machine was an Illumina HiSeq 1500. The public reads were run again by TCRdb, first through fastp at Q25 and then through MiXCR, and only productive beta chains were kept. Rows are unified per CDR3 protein, each entry keeping the most common DNA and genes. This sample lists approximately 700,000 distinct CDR3 sequences; about 40% were detected once. The ten largest clones take up about 2.8% of the sample.

The rearrangement joined TRBV7-9 to TRBJ1-5; the best D guess is TRBD1, with 5 bases matching. The clonotype was recovered from a human donor in good health (CMV status not recorded). Some clones in this sample may be carry-over from other donors' samples. Sequenced sample: PBMCs. The CDR3 sequence is CASSATDTNKPQHF. At the DNA level, the sequence is TGTGCCAGCAGCGCGACAGATACCAATAAGCCCCAGCATTTT.